This passage covers 3 T cell receptor beta chains from one sample sequenced in a study of T cells in localized non-small cell lung cancer. The protocol was immunoSEQ multiplex PCR, while the TCRdb copy is restricted to in-frame clones and leaves out a portion. The sample gives tens of thousands of clones, roughly 89% of which show up once; over 12% is in the top ten. Sequenced here: peripheral blood, sampled before any cancer treatment. Receptor source: a man aged 40-75 years with stage I squamous cell lung carcinoma.

The chain uses TRBV10-2 and TRBJ1-2, with a possible D match to TRBD1 (6 bases). V was shortened by 5 bases and J by 3 bases, with 16 bases between the two germline ends. CDR3 length equals 15 residues. CDR1 is WSHSY, CDR2 SAAADI, per germline. The CDR3 coding sequence is TGCGCCAGCAGTTCCAGGGGCGGGGAGGACTATGGCTACACCTTC. It encodes CASSSRGGEDYGYTF.

The chain couples TRBV5-6 to TRBJ2-7; no firm D call. V gave up 0 bases and J gave up 0 bases, with 13 bases separating them. From germline, CDR1 is SGHDT and CDR2 YYEEEE. The CDR3 runs to 16 residues. CDR3 coding DNA: TGTGCCAGCAGCTTGGCCATGGGTAGGGTCTCCTACGAGCAGTACTTC. Protein product: CASSLAMGRVSYEQYF.

This clone came up a few times. The chain uses TRBV30 and TRBJ1-1, with TRBD1 as a possible D gene (5 bases). Germline CDR1 and CDR2: GTSNPN and SVGIG (reference sequence). This CDR3 contains 14 residues. V was trimmed by 2 bases and J by 2 bases, leaving 12 bases between them. CDR3 in amino acids: CAWSYRDRNTEAFF. The CDR3 bases are TGTGCCTGGAGTTACCGGGACCGCAACACTGAAGCTTTCTTT. Supplemented by reference TRBV30 and TRBJ1-1, the full variable domain reads SQTIHQWPATLVQPVGSPLSLECTVEGTSNPNLYWYRQAAGRGLQLLFYSVGIGQISSEVPQNLSASRPQDRQFILSSKKLLLSDSGFYLCAWSYRDRNTEAFFGQGTRLTVV.